The present entry profiles one T cell receptor beta chain with its context. Its antigen is unidentified. Data came from immunoSEQ multiplex PCR; TCRdb stores just in-frame clones and leaves some out. This sample has some 70,000 clones, with 85% to 90% found just once. This sample was taken from a study of lymphopenia after photon versus proton radiotherapy. General observations from the study: Authors raise, but do not show, better survival with proton therapy. After lymphocyte nadir, photon-treated repertoires showed oligoclonal expansion, especially CD8+ Temra. Photon-treated patients lost naive T cells and TCR diversity; proton-treated stayed stable.

CDR3 size: 13 residues. Trimming removed 5 bases from V and 5 bases from J, with 12 bases in between. CDR1 LGHNA and CDR2 YNFKEQ come from the germline V gene. The sequence derives from a man at least 80 years old with esophageal cancer. The sequences come from peripheral blood, collected from a patient treated with proton-based radiotherapy. The chain recombines TRBV4-2 with TRBJ2-5; possibly TRBD2 for D (5 bases). In DNA, the CDR3 is TGTGCCAGCAGCGGCGGGTCCGGGGAGACCCAGTACTTC. It encodes CASSGGSGETQYF.